The rows below give T cell receptor beta chains drawn from one sample of a study of Tregs in tolerant kidney transplant recipients. TCRdb keeps only in-frame clones here, not all; method: immunoSEQ multiplex PCR. The table lists about 73,000 clones, 91% of them singletons. This sample comprised Tregs from blood, obtained before the transplant. These receptors originate from a human donor who received a combined kidney and bone marrow transplant. The CDR3 runs from the conserved cysteine through the conserved F or W. A D gene is named only where the DNA matches it firmly. Size is omitted from some rows. Given values are once, few, many or a class for expanded clones.

v_gene	j_gene	d_gene	abundance	CDR3aa	CDR3nt
TRBV5-6	TRBJ1-1	TRBD1	.	CASIGTTGARTEAFF	TGTGCCAGCATCGGTACGACAGGGGCTCGAACTGAAGCTTTCTTT
TRBV7-2	TRBJ2-7	TRBD1	.	CASSFPQGAYEQYF	TGTGCCAGCAGCTTCCCTCAGGGGGCCTACGAGCAGTACTTC
TRBV6-5	TRBJ1-3	.	.	CASSYSPGVGNTIYF	TGTGCCAGCAGTTACTCGCCAGGGGTTGGAAACACCATATATTTT
TRBV7-9	TRBJ2-3	TRBD2	.	CASTQRELTDTQYF	TGTGCCAGTACTCAGCGGGAGTTGACAGATACGCAGTATTTT
TRBV7-9	TRBJ2-1	TRBD2	.	CASSLEAGGLEQFF	TGTGCCAGCAGCTTAGAAGCGGGAGGGCTTGAGCAGTTCTTC
TRBV11-2	TRBJ2-7	.	once	CASSFPQAQRYEQYF	TGTGCCAGCAGCTTTCCTCAAGCCCAGCGCTACGAGCAGTACTTC
TRBV27	TRBJ2-1	.	.	CASSLRGGVYEQFF	TGTGCCAGCAGTTTAAGGGGGGGGGTCTATGAGCAGTTCTTC
TRBV7-2	TRBJ1-2	.	.	CASSRTGHYGYTF	TGTGCCAGCAGCCGAACAGGGCACTATGGCTACACCTTC
TRBV19	TRBJ1-2	.	.	CASSPVAAGTGYTF	TGTGCCAGTAGTCCGGTGGCGGCGGGAACGGGCTACACCTTC
TRBV6-5	TRBJ1-1	.	.	CASSLTMYMNTEAFF	TGTGCCAGCAGCCTAACGATGTACATGAACACTGAAGCTTTCTTT
TRBV7-3	TRBJ2-1	.	.	CASSPWGGPKNNEQFF	TGTGCCAGCAGCCCCTGGGGGGGGCCAAAAAACAATGAGCAGTTCTTC
TRBV6-6	TRBJ1-3	TRBD1	.	CASNPTGTAGNTIYF	TGTGCCAGCAACCCGACAGGGACAGCTGGAAACACCATATATTTT
TRBV19	TRBJ2-6	.	.	CASSITGLTNSGANVLTF	TGTGCCAGTAGTATAACAGGACTCACCAACTCTGGGGCCAACGTCCTGACTTTC
TRBV18	TRBJ2-7	TRBD1	.	CASSPGQGDSYEQYF	TGTGCCAGCTCACCGGGACAGGGTGACTCCTACGAGCAGTACTTC
TRBV7-8	TRBJ2-3	TRBD2	.	CASSFLIAGSTDTQYF	TGTGCCAGCAGCTTCCTTATAGCGGGAAGCACAGATACGCAGTATTTT
TRBV28	TRBJ2-7	TRBD2	.	CASSFATSGRNSYEQYF	TGTGCCAGCAGTTTCGCGACTAGCGGGAGGAACTCCTACGAGCAGTACTTC
TRBV11-1	TRBJ2-2	TRBD1	.	CASCRQGSINTGELFF	TGTGCCAGCTGTCGACAGGGGAGTATAAACACCGGGGAGCTGTTTTTT
TRBV27	TRBJ2-7	TRBD2	.	CASKASGISYEQYF	TGTGCCAGCAAGGCTAGCGGGATATCCTACGAGCAGTACTTC
TRBV6-6	TRBJ1-1	TRBD1	.	CASSGRDRGYTEAFF	TGTGCCAGCAGTGGAAGGGACAGGGGTTACACTGAAGCTTTCTTT
TRBV6-6	TRBJ1-3	.	.	CASRHTLSGNTIYF	TGTGCCAGCAGGCATACACTCTCTGGAAACACCATATATTTT
TRBV18	TRBJ2-7	TRBD2	.	CASSPGTSGNAYEQYF	TGTGCCAGCTCACCCGGTACTAGCGGGAACGCCTACGAGCAGTACTTC
TRBV15	TRBJ1-4	TRBD1	.	CATSARQGLYEKLFF	TGTGCCACCAGCGCTCGACAGGGGTTATATGAAAAACTGTTTTTT
TRBV18	TRBJ2-7	.	.	CASSPVRSYEQYF	TGTGCCAGCTCACCAGTGAGGTCCTACGAGCAGTACTTC
TRBV5-4	TRBJ1-5	.	.	CASSHGRGGQPQHF	TGTGCCAGCAGCCATGGGCGGGGGGGTCAGCCCCAGCATTTT
TRBV19	TRBJ1-1	.	.	CASSWQGGNTEAFF	TGTGCCAGTAGTTGGCAGGGTGGGAACACTGAAGCTTTCTTT
TRBV5-1	TRBJ2-7	.	.	CASSLWGVGPGSYEQYF	TGCGCCAGCAGCTTGTGGGGGGTCGGACCAGGGTCCTACGAGCAGTACTTC
TRBV2	TRBJ1-2	.	.	CASISDYSNYGYTF	TGTGCCAGCATCTCCGACTATTCCAACTATGGCTACACCTTC
TRBV19	TRBJ2-1	.	.	CASRPSGVDLTLYNEQFF	TGTGCCAGCAGACCCTCGGGAGTGGATTTAACCTTATACAATGAGCAGTTCTTC